This T cell receptor (beta chain) emerged from a study of shared clonotypes between healthy human individuals. Per the original methods: Filtering was not the same, since immunoSEQ gave junction-only sequences without quality scores. Data came from immunoSEQ multiplex PCR; TCRdb stores just in-frame clones and leaves some out. V and J calls and clone size are as listed in that table; D and trimming were resolved from the DNA. The table shows about 1,500,000 clones, with about 96% occurring only once. From CD4+ cells came CD45RA+ naive and CD45RA-negative memory subsets. Germline V gene data show CDR1 as KGHSH and CDR2 as LQKENI. The CDR3 runs 15 residues. V shed 2 bases, J shed 13 bases, and the junction held 7 bases outside the gene matches.

The TCR sequence derives from a young man in good health. V usage is TRBV18 and J usage is TRBJ2-1, with 14 positions matching TRBD2. The sequenced sample consisted of naive CD4+ T cells sorted from blood. Subset noted: CD45RA+ positively selected. The CDR3 bases are TGTGCCAGCTCACCAACTGGGACTAGCGGGAGTGTACAGTTCTTC. This sequence encodes CASSPTGTSGSVQFF.